Listed below are T cell receptor beta chains from one sample, sequenced in a study of tumor-infiltrating lymphocytes in primary liver carcinoma. TCRdb used MiXCR to reprocess the multiplex PCR reads, holding one entry per CDR3 protein. The table has 300,000 to 400,000 distinct CDR3 sequences, approximately 60% seen once. Sequenced: peripheral blood. Source of these receptors: a man aged 35-49 years with primary liver carcinoma and hepatitis B virus infection. Each CDR3 is given with its conserved first and last residue. D genes are given only for firm matches. Where a row states a size, it is once, few, many or the class of an expanded clone; other rows omit it.

J,size,D,V,DNA,CDR3
TRBJ2-7,once,.,TRBV6-1,TGTGCCAACAACCTCGGACGGGATAGCTCCTACGAGCAGTACTTC,CANNLGRDSSYEQYF
TRBJ1-4,.,.,TRBV29-1,TGCAGCGTTGGGGTAGGGGTACAGATGGAAAAACCGTTTTTT,CSVGVGVQMEKPFF
TRBJ2-1,.,.,TRBV7-9,TGTGCCAGCAGCTTAGACCGTTACAGCAATGAGCAGTCCTTC,CASSLDRYSNEQSF
TRBJ1-1,many,.,TRBV29-1,TGCAGCGTTGCACCCACAGGCATGAACACTGAAGCTTTCTTT,CSVAPTGMNTEAFF
TRBJ2-1,.,TRBD1,TRBV28,TGTGCCAGCAGTTTACCTGGGACAGGGTGGAATGAGCAGTTCTTC,CASSLPGTGWNEQFF
TRBJ1-6,.,.,TRBV28,TGTGTCAGCATTGTTTTTCAGAATTCACCCCTCCACTTT,CVSIVFQNSPLHF
TRBJ2-7,.,TRBD1,TRBV12-3/TRBV12-4,TGTGCCAGCAGCTATGGTAGGGGGGACAGGGCCCCCTTCTCCGAGCAGCACTTC,CASSYGRGDRAPFSEQHF
TRBJ1-4,.,.,TRBV10-3,TGTGCCATCAGGGACGGTTTAAATGAAAAACTGTTTTTT,CAIRDGLNEKLFF
TRBJ2-1,.,TRBD1,TRBV4-1,TGCGCCAGCAGCTCTCCCCCGGGACAGGGGGTCCGATACAATGAGCAGTTCTTC,CASSSPPGQGVRYNEQFF
TRBJ2-2,once,.,TRBV11-2,TGTGCGAGCAGCTTAGACGGGACTGGCGGGAAGGGGCTGTTTTTT,CASSLDGTGGKGLFF
TRBJ2-5,few,.,TRBV5-4,TGTGCCAGCAGCGAGGTGGGGGCCCAAGAGACCCAGTACTTC,CASSEVGAQETQYF
TRBJ2-3,.,.,TRBV30,TGTGTCTGGAGTCCCGGAACTTCAGATACGCAGTATTTT,CVWSPGTSDTQYF
TRBJ2-7,.,.,TRBV6-2/TRBV6-3,TGTGCGAGCAGTTGCTCGATCTACGAGCAGTACTTC,CASSCSIYEQYF
TRBJ2-2,.,TRBD1,TRBV6-2/TRBV6-3,TGTGCCAGCAGATCGCCGGGACAGGGGGCCACCGGGGAGCTGTTATTT,CASRSPGQGATGELLF
TRBJ2-7,few,.,TRBV5-4,TGTGCCAGCAGCCGCGGCACAGAGGGATACTACGAGCAGTACTTC,CASSRGTEGYYEQYF
TRBJ2-7,.,.,TRBV11-2,TGTGCCAGCAGCTCCTTTCCGGGCGAGCACTACTTC,CASSSFPGEHYF